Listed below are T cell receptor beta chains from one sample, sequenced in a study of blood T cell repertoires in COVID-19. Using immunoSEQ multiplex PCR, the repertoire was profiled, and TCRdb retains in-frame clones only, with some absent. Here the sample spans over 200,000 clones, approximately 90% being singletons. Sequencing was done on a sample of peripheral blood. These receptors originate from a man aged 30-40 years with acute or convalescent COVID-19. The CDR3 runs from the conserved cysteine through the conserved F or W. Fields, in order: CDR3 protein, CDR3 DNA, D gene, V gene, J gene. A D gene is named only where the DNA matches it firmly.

CDR3 protein: CASSGLAGYYNEQFF
CDR3 DNA: TGTGCCAGCAGCGGACTAGCGGGGTACTACAATGAGCAGTTCTTC
D gene: TRBD2
V gene: TRBV5-6
J gene: TRBJ2-1

CDR3 protein: CASSLYGGADTQYF
CDR3 DNA: TGTGCCAGCAGTCTATATGGGGGCGCAGATACGCAGTATTTT
D gene: .
V gene: TRBV2
J gene: TRBJ2-3

CDR3 protein: CASSPDRATQGNTIYF
CDR3 DNA: TGTGCCAGCTCACCGGACAGGGCGACACAAGGAAACACCATATATTTT
D gene: TRBD1
V gene: TRBV18
J gene: TRBJ1-3

CDR3 protein: CSVPEGAPFLGGSTDTQYF
CDR3 DNA: TGCAGCGTTCCCGAGGGGGCTCCTTTCCTAGGAGGTAGCACAGATACGCAGTATTTT
D gene: TRBD1
V gene: TRBV29-1
J gene: TRBJ2-3

CDR3 protein: CASSLGQGATGELFF
CDR3 DNA: TGCGCCAGCAGCTTGGGACAGGGGGCTACCGGGGAGCTGTTTTTT
D gene: TRBD1
V gene: TRBV5-1
J gene: TRBJ2-2

CDR3 protein: CATSDTTGFSGNTIYF
CDR3 DNA: TGTGCCACCAGTGATACAACCGGGTTCTCTGGAAACACCATATATTTT
D gene: .
V gene: TRBV24-1
J gene: TRBJ1-3

CDR3 protein: CASSPGTNSYEQYF
CDR3 DNA: TGTGCCAGCAGCCCCGGGACAAACTCCTACGAGCAGTACTTC
D gene: .
V gene: TRBV11-3
J gene: TRBJ2-7

CDR3 protein: CASSLGTVFSPLHF
CDR3 DNA: TGTGCCAGCAGTTTAGGGACAGTTTTTTCACCCCTCCACTTT
D gene: TRBD1
V gene: TRBV28
J gene: TRBJ1-6

CDR3 protein: CASTVTGGTEAFF
CDR3 DNA: TGTGCCAGCACCGTGACAGGGGGCACTGAAGCTTTCTTT
D gene: .
V gene: TRBV21-1
J gene: TRBJ1-1

CDR3 protein: CASSVEGADTQYF
CDR3 DNA: TGTGCCAGCAGCGTAGAGGGGGCAGATACGCAGTATTTT
D gene: .
V gene: TRBV9
J gene: TRBJ2-3

CDR3 protein: CASSRQGGSHQPQHF
CDR3 DNA: TGCGCCAGCAGTAGACAGGGAGGCTCTCATCAGCCCCAGCATTTT
D gene: TRBD1
V gene: TRBV10-2
J gene: TRBJ1-5

CDR3 protein: CSATQGETQYF
CDR3 DNA: TGCAGTGCTACCCAGGGGGAGACCCAGTACTTC
D gene: .
V gene: TRBV20-1
J gene: TRBJ2-5

CDR3 protein: CASSLARTEAFF
CDR3 DNA: TGTGCCAGCAGTTTGGCTCGAACTGAAGCTTTCTTT
D gene: .
V gene: TRBV28
J gene: TRBJ1-1

CDR3 protein: CATSRVGQGADTQYF
CDR3 DNA: TGTGCCACCAGCAGAGTGGGACAGGGGGCAGATACGCAGTATTTT
D gene: TRBD1
V gene: TRBV15
J gene: TRBJ2-3

CDR3 protein: CASRLDRTFYEQYF
CDR3 DNA: TGTGCCAGCAGACTGGACAGGACTTTCTACGAGCAGTACTTC
D gene: TRBD1
V gene: TRBV6-6
J gene: TRBJ2-7

CDR3 protein: CASSQAGEETQYF
CDR3 DNA: TGTGCCAGCAGTCAAGCGGGGGAGGAGACCCAGTACTTC
D gene: TRBD2
V gene: TRBV28
J gene: TRBJ2-5

CDR3 protein: CASRTNQGTGELFF
CDR3 DNA: TGTGCCAGCAGAACAAACCAGGGTACCGGGGAGCTGTTTTTT
D gene: .
V gene: TRBV6-5
J gene: TRBJ2-2

CDR3 protein: CASSRLAGYSYEQYF
CDR3 DNA: TGCGCCAGCAGCCGATTAGCGGGGTATTCCTACGAGCAGTACTTC
D gene: TRBD2
V gene: TRBV4-1
J gene: TRBJ2-7

CDR3 protein: CASSLGTGVMGEQYF
CDR3 DNA: TGCGCCAGCAGCTTGGGGACGGGGGTCATGGGCGAGCAGTACTTC
D gene: .
V gene: TRBV5-1
J gene: TRBJ2-7

CDR3 protein: CASSQSAAGYNSPLHF
CDR3 DNA: TGTGCCAGCAGCCAGAGTGCGGCGGGCTATAATTCACCCCTCCACTTT
D gene: .
V gene: TRBV9
J gene: TRBJ1-6

CDR3 protein: CASSLKTLLEGSPLHF
CDR3 DNA: TGTGCCAGCTCCCTGAAGACACTGTTGGAGGGGTCACCCCTCCACTTT
D gene: .
V gene: TRBV18
J gene: TRBJ1-6

CDR3 protein: CATSSPPGDEQFF
CDR3 DNA: TGTGCCACCAGCAGCCCGCCGGGGGATGAGCAGTTCTTC
D gene: .
V gene: TRBV15
J gene: TRBJ2-1

CDR3 protein: CASSTGLTYEQYF
CDR3 DNA: TGCGCCAGCAGCACGGGACTTACCTACGAGCAGTACTTC
D gene: .
V gene: TRBV5-1
J gene: TRBJ2-7

CDR3 protein: CAWSSRDSRNEQYF
CDR3 DNA: TGTGCCTGGAGTAGTAGGGACAGTAGAAACGAGCAGTACTTC
D gene: TRBD1
V gene: TRBV30
J gene: TRBJ2-7

CDR3 protein: CASKGQVYGYTF
CDR3 DNA: TGTGCCAGCAAGGGGCAGGTGTATGGCTACACCTTC
D gene: .
V gene: TRBV12-3/TRBV12-4
J gene: TRBJ1-2

CDR3 protein: CASSPTGLNQPQHF
CDR3 DNA: TGTGCCAGCAGTCCGACAGGATTAAATCAGCCCCAGCATTTT
D gene: .
V gene: TRBV28
J gene: TRBJ1-5

CDR3 protein: CASSDRGAGTGGWETQYF
CDR3 DNA: TGTGCCAGCAGTGATCGGGGCGCCGGGACAGGGGGTTGGGAGACCCAGTACTTC
D gene: TRBD1
V gene: TRBV2
J gene: TRBJ2-5

CDR3 protein: CASGGYNEQFF
CDR3 DNA: TGTGCCAGTGGAGGGTACAATGAGCAGTTCTTC
D gene: .
V gene: TRBV28
J gene: TRBJ2-1